This T cell receptor (beta chain) was identified in a study of OX40 agonist ivuxolimab in advanced cancers. Study at large: Among those enrolled, mean age was about 60 years (range roughly 20 to 85) and 75% to 85% were male. Study results and caveats: Average numbers of expanded clones were greater in CD8+ T cells than in CD4+.

This table comes from immunoSEQ multiplex PCR, and its TCRdb copy is limited to in-frame clones, with some not included. The sample lists 80,000 to 100,000 clones; 85% to 95% were seen once. This clone was recorded once. Its antigen remains unidentified. Germline trimming cut 3 bases from V and 5 bases from J; bases unmatched to any gene: 8. Looked up from germline, CDR1 is SGHKS and CDR2 is YYEKEE (reference sequence). There are 15 residues in the CDR3. This TCR was recovered from an adult with an advanced solid tumor such as melanoma, head and neck, liver or kidney cancer. V is TRBV5-5 and J is TRBJ2-5; 9 bases line up with TRBD1. The specimen was CD4+ or CD8+ T cells sorted from blood, collected in a trial of the OX40 agonist ivuxolimab. CDR3 nucleotides: TGTGCCAGCAGCTCTTTACAGGGGGCAGGGGAGACCCAGTACTTC. This gives the protein CASSSLQGAGETQYF.